The next 13 T cell receptor beta chains were all read from a single sample in a study of vaccination effects on CD4 cells after COVID-19. Pools of viral peptides were used by the ViraFEST assay to expand antigen-specific CD4+ T cells ahead of sequencing. Upon completion of under eleven days in culture, CD4+ T cells were isolated. Recipients of the vaccine had no prior SARS-CoV-2 infection and negative nucleocapsid antibodies. No antigen has been identified for these receptors. TCRdb keeps only in-frame clones here, not all; method: immunoSEQ multiplex PCR. Here the sample spans around 63,000 clones, around 75% being singletons. The input for sequencing was CD4+ T cells from PBMCs cultured with HCoV-OC43 spike peptides, taken before COVID-19 vaccination. As to subset: HCoV-OC43 spike overlapping peptide pool stimulation. The receptors shown here come from a human donor who received a COVID-19 vaccine.

CDR3 nucleotides: TGTGCCTGGAGGGGACGGATTGAAGCTTTCTTT. Its protein is CAWRGRIEAFF. The chain has TRBV30 and TRBJ1-1; tentatively, D is TRBD1 (5 bases). Germline V gives CDR1 GTSNPN, CDR2 SVGIG (reference sequence). V shed 3 bases and J shed 7 bases, with 9 bases lying between them. This CDR3 contains 11 residues.

There are a few counts of this clone. The gene calls are TRBV2 and TRBJ1-1, with 8 bases identical to TRBD1. Germline CDR1 reads SNHLY; CDR2 reads FYNNEI. V trimming: 5 bases; J trimming: 5 bases; junction bases outside the gene matches: 4. There are 13 residues in the CDR3. The CDR3 reads CASSLRQGTEAFF. The CDR3 DNA reads as TGTGCCAGCAGTTTGCGACAGGGGACTGAAGCTTTCTTT.

This chain links TRBV5-1 with TRBJ2-5, with TRBD1 matching over 9 bases. Trimming removed 0 bases from V and 3 bases from J; junction bases left unmatched: 0. The CDR3 consists of 14 residues. Germline V gives CDR1 SGHRS, CDR2 YFSETQ. This chain's CDR3 is CASSLGQGEETQYF. The CDR3 DNA reads TGCGCCAGCAGCTTGGGACAGGGGGAAGAGACCCAGTACTTC.

The rearrangement joins TRBV30 to TRBJ1-1, with D unresolved. Germline V CDR1 and CDR2: GTSNPN, SVGIG (reference sequence). V was shortened by 0 bases and J by 1 base, with 9 bases between the two germline ends. This CDR3 has 14 residues. The CDR3, as DNA: TGTGCCTGGAGTGTGAGGACGGGGAACACTGAAGCTTTCTTT. Translating it yields CAWSVRTGNTEAFF.

The chain carries TRBV30 and TRBJ2-3, with D perhaps TRBD2 (7 bases). V lost 0 bases to trimming and J lost 8 bases, with 15 bases between them. This CDR3 comprises 14 residues. Germline V lookup: CDR1 GTSNPN, CDR2 SVGIG (reference sequence). For the CDR3, the DNA is TGTGCCTGGAGTGTAGGCGGGGGCAAAGGTACGCAGTATTTT. Amino acid sequence: CAWSVGGGKGTQYF.

V usage is TRBV4-2 and J usage is TRBJ2-3; the D is unclear. The CDR3 extends over 16 amino acids. Germline assignment: CDR1 LGHNA and CDR2 YNFKEQ. The V gene lost 1 base and the J gene lost 1 base, with 12 bases spanning the gap. The CDR3 loop is CASSQGTSPGTDTQYF. Here the CDR3 DNA reads TGTGCCAGCAGCCAAGGTACCTCTCCAGGCACAGATACGCAGTATTTT.

The chain combines TRBV7-2 with TRBJ2-3, with TRBD2 as a possible D gene (6 bases). Germline V lookup: CDR1 SGHTA, CDR2 FQGNSA. The V and J ends lost 1 base and 0 bases respectively, with 8 bases between them. The CDR3 is 15 residues long. The CDR3 region has the DNA TGTGCCAGCAGCTTAGTGGGGGGAAGCACAGATACGCAGTATTTT. This translates into CASSLVGGSTDTQYF.

Only a few counts were recorded for this clone. The chain is built from TRBV4-1 and TRBJ2-3, with 7 bases that match TRBD2. The CDR3 is 14 amino acids. The junction had 2 bases not matched to a gene; V was cut back by 1 base and J by 4 bases. Looked up from germline, CDR1 is MGHRA and CDR2 is YSYEKL. The CDR3 spells CASSQGLASDTQYF. CDR3 bases: TGCGCCAGCAGCCAAGGACTAGCCTCAGATACGCAGTATTTT.

V gene TRBV30 combines with J gene TRBJ1-6, with D uncertain. Looked up from germline, CDR1 is GTSNPN and CDR2 is SVGIG (reference sequence). The CDR3 loop spans 15 amino acids. With 4 bases removed from V and 4 bases from J, the gap between germline ends came to 14 bases. CDR3 in amino acids: CAWKSLGIYNSPLHF. CDR3 bases: TGTGCCTGGAAGTCTCTCGGGATTTATAATTCACCCCTCCACTTT.

This clone was observed a few times. The V call is TRBV5-1, the J call TRBJ1-1; D perhaps matches TRBD1 (5 bases). CDR1 and CDR2 from the germline V gene are SGHRS and YFSETQ. Trimming pared 2 bases from V and 1 base from J, leaving 15 bases between. This CDR3 comprises 16 residues. This chain's CDR3 is CASSFISTGQNTEAFF. CDR3 nucleotide sequence: TGCGCCAGCAGCTTTATCAGCACAGGCCAGAACACTGAAGCTTTCTTT.

The genes are TRBV25-1 and TRBJ2-3; perhaps TRBD2 as D (6 bases). Germline V gene data show CDR1 as MGHDK and CDR2 as SYGVNS. The CDR3 is made up of 16 amino acids. Trimming left V 6 bases short and J 4 bases short, with 20 bases between. Here the CDR3 reads CASSIDGAEGSDTQYF. CDR3 bases: TGTGCCAGCAGCATCGATGGAGCGGAGGGTTCAGATACGCAGTATTTT.

CDR3 loop: CATSELGVLDTQYF. As DNA, the CDR3 is TGTGCCACCAGTGAGCTAGGGGTTTTGGATACGCAGTATTTT. The chain has TRBV24-1 and TRBJ2-3, with D perhaps matching TRBD1 (5 bases). The CDR3 has 14 amino acids. V lost 4 bases to trimming and J lost 6 bases, with 13 bases between them. Germline V gives CDR1 KGHDR, CDR2 SFDVKD.

This rearrangement joins TRBV28 to TRBJ1-4, with D possibly matching TRBD1 (5 bases). Germline CDR1 MDHEN, CDR2 SYDVKM. V dropped 6 bases and J dropped 7 bases, with 21 bases sitting between them. This CDR3 contains 16 residues. DNA of the CDR3: TGTGCCAGCAGCTTCTACGTGGGGGACGCGGGTGAAAAACTGTTTTTT. Amino acid sequence: CASSFYVGDAGEKLFF.